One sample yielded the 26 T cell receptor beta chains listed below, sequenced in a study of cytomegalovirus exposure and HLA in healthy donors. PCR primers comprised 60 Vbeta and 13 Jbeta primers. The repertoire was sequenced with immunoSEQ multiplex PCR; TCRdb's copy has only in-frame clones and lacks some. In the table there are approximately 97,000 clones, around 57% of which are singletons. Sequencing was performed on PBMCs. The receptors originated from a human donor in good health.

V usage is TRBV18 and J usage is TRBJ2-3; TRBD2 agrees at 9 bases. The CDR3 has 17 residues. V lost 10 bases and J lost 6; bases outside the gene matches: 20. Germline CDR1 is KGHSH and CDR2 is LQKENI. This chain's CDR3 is CATRPIAGVSAGDTQYF. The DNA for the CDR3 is TGTGCCACCCGCCCGATAGCGGGAGTCAGTGCCGGCGATACGCAGTATTTT.

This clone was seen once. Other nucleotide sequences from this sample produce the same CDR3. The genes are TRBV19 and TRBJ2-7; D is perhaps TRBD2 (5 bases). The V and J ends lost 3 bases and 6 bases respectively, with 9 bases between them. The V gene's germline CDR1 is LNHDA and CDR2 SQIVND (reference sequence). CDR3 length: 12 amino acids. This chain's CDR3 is CASSISGGEQYF. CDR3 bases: TGTGCCAGTAGTATCAGCGGTGGCGAGCAGTACTTC.

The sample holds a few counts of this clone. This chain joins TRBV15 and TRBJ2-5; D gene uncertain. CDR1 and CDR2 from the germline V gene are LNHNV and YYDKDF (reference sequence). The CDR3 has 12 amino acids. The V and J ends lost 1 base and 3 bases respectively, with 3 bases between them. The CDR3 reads CATSRVKETQYF. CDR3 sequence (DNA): TGTGCCACCAGCAGAGTAAAAGAGACCCAGTACTTC.

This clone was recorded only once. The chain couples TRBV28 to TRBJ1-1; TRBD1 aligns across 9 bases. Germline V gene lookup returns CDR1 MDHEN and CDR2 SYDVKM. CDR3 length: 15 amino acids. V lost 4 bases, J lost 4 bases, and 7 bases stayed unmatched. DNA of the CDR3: TGTGCCAGCAGTTCACAGGGGGCAGGGGTCACTGAAGCTTTCTTT. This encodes CASSSQGAGVTEAFF.

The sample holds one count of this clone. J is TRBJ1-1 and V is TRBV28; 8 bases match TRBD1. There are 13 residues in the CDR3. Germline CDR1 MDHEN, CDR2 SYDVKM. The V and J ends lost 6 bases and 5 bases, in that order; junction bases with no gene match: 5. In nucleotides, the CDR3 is TGTGCCAGCAGGTCAGGGGGCGGAACTGAAGCTTTCTTT. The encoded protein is CASRSGGGTEAFF. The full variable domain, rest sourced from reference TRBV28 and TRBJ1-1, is DVKVTQSSRYLVKRTGEKVFLECVQDMDHENMFWYRQDPGLGLRLIYFSYDVKMKEKGDIPEGYSVSREKKERFSLILESASTNQTSMYLCASRSGGGTEAFFGQGTRLTVV.

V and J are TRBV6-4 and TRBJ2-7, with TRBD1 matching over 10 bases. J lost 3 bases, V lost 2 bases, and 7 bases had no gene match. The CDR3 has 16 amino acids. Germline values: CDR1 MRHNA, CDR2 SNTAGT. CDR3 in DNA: TGTGCCAGCAGTGACGAGGGGACAGGGGATCGCTACGAGCAGTACTTC. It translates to CASSDEGTGDRYEQYF.

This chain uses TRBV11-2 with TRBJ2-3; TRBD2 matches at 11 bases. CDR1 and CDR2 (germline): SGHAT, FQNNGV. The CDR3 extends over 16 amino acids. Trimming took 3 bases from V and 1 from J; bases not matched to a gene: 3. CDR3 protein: CASSFGTSGGTDTQYF. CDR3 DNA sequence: TGTGCCAGCAGCTTTGGGACTAGCGGAGGCACAGATACGCAGTATTTT.

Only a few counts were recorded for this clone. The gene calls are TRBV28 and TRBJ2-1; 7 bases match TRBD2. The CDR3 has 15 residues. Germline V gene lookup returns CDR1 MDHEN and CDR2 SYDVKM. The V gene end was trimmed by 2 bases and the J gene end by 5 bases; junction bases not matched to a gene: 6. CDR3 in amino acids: CASSLGGDADNEQFF. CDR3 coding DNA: TGTGCCAGCAGTTTAGGGGGGGATGCGGACAATGAGCAGTTCTTC.

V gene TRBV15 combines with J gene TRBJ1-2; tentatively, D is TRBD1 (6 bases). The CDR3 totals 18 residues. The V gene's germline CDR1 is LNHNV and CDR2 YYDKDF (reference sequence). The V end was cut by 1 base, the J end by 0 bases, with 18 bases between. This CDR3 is CATSRVDRPGQTNYGYTF. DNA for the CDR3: TGTGCCACCAGCAGAGTAGACCGACCGGGACAAACTAACTATGGCTACACCTTC.

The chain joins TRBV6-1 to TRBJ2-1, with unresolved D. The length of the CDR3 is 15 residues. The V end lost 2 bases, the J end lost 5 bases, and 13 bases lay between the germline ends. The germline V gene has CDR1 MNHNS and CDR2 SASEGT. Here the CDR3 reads CASSELRLSDNEQFF. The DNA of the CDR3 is TGTGCCAGCAGTGAATTGCGGTTGAGTGACAATGAGCAGTTCTTC.

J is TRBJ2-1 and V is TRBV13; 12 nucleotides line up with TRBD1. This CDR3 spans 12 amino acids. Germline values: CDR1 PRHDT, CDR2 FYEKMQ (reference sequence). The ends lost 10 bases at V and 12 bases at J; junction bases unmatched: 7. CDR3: CATGTGGDGQFF. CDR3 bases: TGTGCCACAGGGACAGGGGGCGATGGGCAGTTCTTC.

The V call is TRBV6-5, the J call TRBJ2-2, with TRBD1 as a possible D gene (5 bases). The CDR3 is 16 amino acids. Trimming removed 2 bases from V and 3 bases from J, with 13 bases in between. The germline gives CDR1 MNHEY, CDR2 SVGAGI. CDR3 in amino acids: CASSYGAGGDTGELFF. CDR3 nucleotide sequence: TGTGCCAGCAGTTACGGGGCAGGTGGAGACACCGGGGAGCTGTTTTTT.

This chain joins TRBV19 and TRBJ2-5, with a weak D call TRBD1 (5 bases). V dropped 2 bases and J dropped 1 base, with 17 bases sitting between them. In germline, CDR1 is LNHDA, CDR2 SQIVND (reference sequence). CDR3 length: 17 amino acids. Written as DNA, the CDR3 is TGTGCCAGTAGTATAAGGGGTGGACGGACGGTCCAAGAGACCCAGTACTTC. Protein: CASSIRGGRTVQETQYF.

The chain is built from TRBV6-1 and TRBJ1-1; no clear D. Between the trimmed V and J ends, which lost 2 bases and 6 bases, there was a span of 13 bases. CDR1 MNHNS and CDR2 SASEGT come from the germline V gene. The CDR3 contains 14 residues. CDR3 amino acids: CASSERRAWAEAFF. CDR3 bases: TGTGCCAGCAGTGAAAGGAGGGCGTGGGCTGAAGCTTTCTTT.

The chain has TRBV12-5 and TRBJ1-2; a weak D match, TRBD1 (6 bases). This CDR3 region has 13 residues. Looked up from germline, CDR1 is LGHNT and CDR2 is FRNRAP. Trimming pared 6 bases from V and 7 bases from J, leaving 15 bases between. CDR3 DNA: TGTGCTAGTGGCCCGCAGGGGATAGGTGGCTACACCTTC. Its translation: CASGPQGIGGYTF.

Here the CDR3 reads CASSQGTSPPYNEQFF. In DNA, the CDR3 is TGCGCCAGCAGCCAAGGAACTAGCCCCCCCTACAATGAGCAGTTCTTC. The gene calls are TRBV4-1 and TRBJ2-1; the D gene is possibly TRBD2 (6 bases). V gave up 1 base and J gave up 2 bases, with 12 bases separating them. Germline CDR1 MGHRA, CDR2 YSYEKL. This CDR3 spans 16 amino acids.

CDR3 DNA sequence: TGTGCCAGTAGTAACCCCCTGCGAGGGGGCCTTGCAGCTTTCTTT. As protein: CASSNPLRGGLAAFF. The chain recombines TRBV19 with TRBJ1-1; 7 bases fit TRBD1. The CDR3 consists of 15 residues. CDR1 is LNHDA and CDR2 is SQIVND in the germline V gene (reference sequence). With 4 bases clipped from V and 10 bases from J, the junction kept 15 bases outside the gene matches.

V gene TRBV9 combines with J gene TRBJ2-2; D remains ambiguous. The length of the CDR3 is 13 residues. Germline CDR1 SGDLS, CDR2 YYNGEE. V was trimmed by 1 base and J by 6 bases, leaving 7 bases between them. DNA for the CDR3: TGTGCCAGCAGCGTATGGAGCTCCGGGGAGCTGTTTTTT. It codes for CASSVWSSGELFF.

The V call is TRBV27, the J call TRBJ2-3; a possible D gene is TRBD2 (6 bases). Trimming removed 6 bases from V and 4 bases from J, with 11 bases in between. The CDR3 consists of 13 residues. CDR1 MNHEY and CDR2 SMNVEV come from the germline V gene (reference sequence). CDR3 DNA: TGTGCCAGCAGGACTAGTCTTTCAGATACGCAGTATTTT. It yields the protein CASRTSLSDTQYF.

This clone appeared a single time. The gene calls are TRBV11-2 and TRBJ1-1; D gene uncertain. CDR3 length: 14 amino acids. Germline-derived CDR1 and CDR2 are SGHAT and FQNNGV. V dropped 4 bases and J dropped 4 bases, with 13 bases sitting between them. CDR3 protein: CASSWKWGGTEAFF. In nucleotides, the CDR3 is TGTGCCAGCAGCTGGAAGTGGGGAGGCACTGAAGCTTTCTTT.

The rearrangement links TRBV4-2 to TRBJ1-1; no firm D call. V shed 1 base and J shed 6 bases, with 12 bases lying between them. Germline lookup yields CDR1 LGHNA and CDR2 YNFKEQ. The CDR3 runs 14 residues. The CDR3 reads CASSQVDGFAEAFF. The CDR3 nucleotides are TGTGCCAGCAGCCAAGTAGACGGGTTTGCTGAAGCTTTCTTT.

The CDR3 loop reads CASSEALAGAVAYNEQFF. The CDR3, as DNA: TGTGCCAGCAGTGAAGCGCTAGCGGGAGCGGTCGCATACAATGAGCAGTTCTTC. The chain has TRBV2 and TRBJ2-1; 10 bases fit TRBD2. V shed 0 bases and J 4 bases; nucleotides not matched to a gene: 9. The germline V gene encodes CDR1 SNHLY and CDR2 FYNNEI. The CDR3 is 18 amino acids.

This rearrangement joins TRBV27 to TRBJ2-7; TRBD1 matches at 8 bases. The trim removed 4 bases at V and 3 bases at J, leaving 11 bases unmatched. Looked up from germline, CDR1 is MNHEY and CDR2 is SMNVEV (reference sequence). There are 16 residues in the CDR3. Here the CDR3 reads CASSYIKGQVFYEQYF. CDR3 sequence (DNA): TGTGCCAGCAGTTACATTAAGGGACAGGTATTCTACGAGCAGTACTTC.

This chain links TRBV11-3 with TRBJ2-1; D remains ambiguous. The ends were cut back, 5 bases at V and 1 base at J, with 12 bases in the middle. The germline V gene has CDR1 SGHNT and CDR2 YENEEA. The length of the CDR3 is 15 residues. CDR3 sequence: CASSPVSSSYNEQFF. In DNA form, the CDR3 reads TGTGCCAGCAGCCCCGTAAGCTCATCCTACAATGAGCAGTTCTTC. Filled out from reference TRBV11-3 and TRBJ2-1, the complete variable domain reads EAGVVQSPRYKIIEKKQPVAFWCNPISGHNTLYWYLQNLGQGPELLIRYENEEAVDDSQLPKDRFSAERLKGVDSTLKIQPAELGDSAVYLCASSPVSSSYNEQFFGPGTRLTVL.

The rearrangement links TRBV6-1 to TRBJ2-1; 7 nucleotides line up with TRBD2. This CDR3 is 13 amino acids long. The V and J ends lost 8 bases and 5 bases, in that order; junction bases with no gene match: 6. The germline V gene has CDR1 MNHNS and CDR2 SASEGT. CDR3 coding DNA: TGTGCCAGCTTTCTAGCGGAGAACAATGAGCAGTTCTTC. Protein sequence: CASFLAENNEQFF.

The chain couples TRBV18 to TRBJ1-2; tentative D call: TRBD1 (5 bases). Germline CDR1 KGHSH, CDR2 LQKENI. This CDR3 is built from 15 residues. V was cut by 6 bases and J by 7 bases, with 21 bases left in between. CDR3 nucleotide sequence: TGTGCCAGCTCCCCGATCAAGGGGCCTCCGGGTGGCTACACCTTC. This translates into CASSPIKGPPGGYTF.